Each of the 15 T cell receptor beta chains below was sequenced from the same sample in a study of CD4 T cells in relation to SARS-CoV-2 and coronaviruses. Sequenced by immunoSEQ multiplex PCR; TCRdb stores in-frame clones only, minus some. Of about 37,000 clones listed, 88% were seen once; the top ten hold 9.2%. Input material: memory CD4+ T cells from PBMCs. These receptors were collected from an adult with COVID-19.

The V call is TRBV5-4, the J call TRBJ1-2; D unclear. This CDR3 has 13 amino acids. From germline, CDR1 is SGHNT and CDR2 YYREEE (reference sequence). V lost 3 bases, J lost 4 bases, and 10 bases lay in between. In DNA form, the CDR3 reads TGTGCCAGCAGCTCGACGGTAACCTATGGCTACACCTTC. Protein product: CASSSTVTYGYTF.

V and J are TRBV6-5 and TRBJ2-1; D remains ambiguous. There are 14 residues in the CDR3. CDR1 MNHEY and CDR2 SVGAGI come from the germline V gene. V lost 5 bases to trimming and J lost 6 bases, with 14 bases between them. In DNA, the CDR3 is TGTGCCAGCAGTCCGTCACAGACACTCAATGAGCAGTTCTTC. Its translation is CASSPSQTLNEQFF.

This clone is a singleton in its sample. The genes are TRBV7-9 and TRBJ1-4; D is possibly TRBD1 (5 bases). V was trimmed by 2 bases and J by 5 bases, leaving 9 bases between them. From germline, CDR1 is SEHNR and CDR2 FQNEAQ (reference sequence). The CDR3 sequence is 14 residues long. The CDR3 DNA reads as TGTGCCAGCAGCTTAACAGGCGCCAATGAAAAACTGTTTTTT. This codes for CASSLTGANEKLFF.

This chain connects TRBV5-5 to TRBJ1-2; D ambiguous. CDR1 and CDR2 (germline): SGHKS, YYEKEE (reference sequence). Trimming took 2 bases from V and 8 from J, leaving 13 bases between them. The CDR3 is made up of 13 amino acids. The CDR3 sequence: CASSFGPDGGYTF. The CDR3 nucleotides are TGTGCCAGCAGCTTCGGACCGGACGGGGGCTACACCTTC.

V and J are TRBV6-5 and TRBJ1-3; D gene ambiguous. Between the trimmed V and J ends, which lost 5 bases and 0 bases, there was a span of 11 bases. The CDR3 contains 15 residues. CDR1 and CDR2 from the germline V gene are MNHEY and SVGAGI. CDR3 nucleotide sequence: TGTGCCAGCAGTCGAACAGCCACCTCTGGAAACACCATATATTTT. It codes for CASSRTATSGNTIYF.

The rearrangement joins TRBV19 to TRBJ1-5, with TRBD1 matching over 9 bases. This CDR3 has 15 amino acids. CDR1 is LNHDA, CDR2 SQIVND, per germline (reference sequence). V lost 3 bases and J lost 6; bases outside the gene matches: 6. This CDR3 is CASSILGQGIQPQHF. CDR3 DNA: TGTGCCAGTAGTATTCTCGGACAGGGGATTCAGCCCCAGCATTTT.

This clone came up a few times. The genes are TRBV6-5 and TRBJ1-3; D ambiguous. This CDR3 contains 10 residues. Germline V gene data show CDR1 as MNHEY and CDR2 as SVGAGI. Trimming removed 9 bases at V and 4 bases at J, with 4 bases between. This CDR3 is CASVGNTIYF. DNA of the CDR3: TGTGCCAGTGTAGGAAACACCATATATTTT.

The rearrangement uses TRBV11-2 and TRBJ2-5, with D hard to call. Between the trimmed V and J ends, which lost 7 bases and 4 bases, there was a span of 7 bases. Per the germline V gene, CDR1 is SGHAT and CDR2 is FQNNGV. This CDR3 contains 11 residues. The CDR3 coding sequence is TGTGCCAGCAAATTGGGAGAGACCCAGTACTTC. This translates into CASKLGETQYF.

This chain links TRBV29-1 with TRBJ1-2, with D tentatively TRBD1 (5 bases). The CDR3 totals 13 residues. The V gene's germline CDR1 is SQVTM and CDR2 ANQGSEA. Trimming shortened V by 6 bases and J by 2 bases, and 13 bases separated the two germline ends. This CDR3 reads CSVQGDSNYGYTF. DNA of the CDR3: TGCAGCGTCCAAGGCGACAGCAACTATGGCTACACCTTC.

The V gene is TRBV30, the J gene TRBJ2-7; unclear D gene. Germline V gene data show CDR1 as GTSNPN and CDR2 as SVGIG (reference sequence). V was shortened by 5 bases and J by 0 bases, with 8 bases between the two germline ends. This CDR3 spans 12 amino acids. This CDR3 is CAWSLSSYEQYF. The CDR3 nucleotides are TGTGCCTGGTCACTTAGCTCCTACGAGCAGTACTTC.

The gene calls are TRBV3-1 (or the pseudogene TRBV3-2) and TRBJ2-7; 7 bases align to TRBD2. The CDR3 is 15 amino acids. Losses at the gene ends were 3 bases for V and 1 base for J; bases not matched to a gene: 6. Germline CDR1 LGHDT, CDR2 YNNKEL (reference sequence). The CDR3 sequence is CASSHLGGKSYEQYF. The DNA of the CDR3 is TGTGCCAGCAGCCACCTCGGGGGGAAGTCCTACGAGCAGTACTTC.

V usage is TRBV6-5 and J usage is TRBJ1-1; D not certain. The CDR3 consists of 15 residues. Germline assignment: CDR1 MNHEY and CDR2 SVGAGI. V lost 3 bases and J 0 bases, leaving 11 bases between the germline ends. CDR3 sequence (DNA): TGTGCCAGCAGTTATAAGGGATACATGAACACTGAAGCTTTCTTT. Translated, it gives CASSYKGYMNTEAFF.

The CDR3 DNA sequence: TGTGCCAGCAGCGTCCCCGGGACAGGGAACACCGGGGAGCTGTTTTTT. Residues: CASSVPGTGNTGELFF. The rearrangement uses TRBV9 and TRBJ2-2; 8 nucleotides agree with TRBD1. The trim removed 2 bases at V and 1 base at J, leaving 4 bases unmatched. In germline, CDR1 is SGDLS, CDR2 YYNGEE. The CDR3 contains 16 residues. The full variable domain, in which reference TRBV9 and TRBJ2-2 provide the parts outside the CDR3, is DSGVTQTPKHLITATGQRVTLRCSPRSGDLSVYWYQQSLDQGLQFLIQYYNGEERAKGNILERFSAQQFPDLHSELNLSSLELGDSALYFCASSVPGTGNTGELFFGEGSRLTVL.

The V and J genes are TRBV19 and TRBJ1-2; D might be TRBD1 (6 bases). Germline V CDR1 and CDR2: LNHDA, SQIVND (reference sequence). The germline V and J ends were trimmed by 3 bases and 8 bases, with 13 bases remaining between them. This CDR3 has 13 amino acids. The CDR3 DNA reads as TGTGCCAGTAGTATCCCTCAGGGGAGAGGCTACACCTTC. Its protein is CASSIPQGRGYTF.

Of note for this clone: A read error may account for a junction end that differs from germline. The rearrangement uses TRBV7-7 and TRBJ2-5; 10 nucleotides match TRBD2. Looked up from germline, CDR1 is SSHAT and CDR2 is FNYEAQ (reference sequence). The CDR3 loop spans 15 amino acids. The CDR3 DNA reads TGTGCTAGCAGTCTTAGCGGGGGGCGGGACGAGACCCAGTACTTC. This translates into CASSLSGGRDETQYF.